This TCR beta chain emerged from a study of CD8 T cells in Susac syndrome. V dropped 6 bases and J dropped 4 bases, with 17 bases sitting between them. The CDR3 has 15 amino acids. In germline, CDR1 is MNHEY, CDR2 SMNVEV (reference sequence). The authors reverse transcribed roughly 0.5 to 1 ug RNA with random hexamers. Amplification of TCR beta CDR3 was carried out by immunoSEQ multiplex PCR, which covered 54 Vbeta and 13 Jbeta segments. TCRdb recomputed calls from the immunoSEQ multiplex PCR reads with MiXCR, one row per CDR3 protein. The top ten clones hold approximately 0.09% of a sample with about 180,000 distinct CDR3 sequences, approximately 96% of them seen once. CD8+ and CD4+ T cells from blood underwent TCR beta sequencing. Negative isolation yielded CD8+ and CD4+ T cells; FACS enriched TEMRA cells.

This TCR was sampled from a human donor with multiple sclerosis. Sequenced: CD4+ T cells from PBMCs. The chain is built from TRBV27 and TRBJ2-3, with D maybe TRBD1 (6 bases). The CDR3 DNA is TGTGCCAGCAGCACCGGGACAATACGTCCAGATACGCAGTATTTT. It translates to CASSTGTIRPDTQYF.